This TCR beta chain came from a study of blood T cells in healthy people across ages. Study results and caveats: The donors' CMV status was not determined, possibly confounding changes in expanded clonotypes.

Using a J-beta primer mix together with a sample-barcoded 5' primer, a second PCR was run for about 6 to 11 cycles. The yield of each sample was at least 2.5 million CDR3-containing paired-end reads. TCRdb reprocessed the 5' RACE reads with MiXCR, giving one entry per CDR3 protein. This table holds hundreds of thousands of distinct CDR3 sequences, around 25% found once. Remarks on this clonotype: Its antigen is as yet unknown.

Trimming removed 7 bases at V and 7 bases at J, with 10 bases between. This CDR3 region has 10 residues. The V gene's germline CDR1 is SQVTM and CDR2 ANQGSEA. The sample was also linked to a second study, of T cells of mothers and their children. From that report: For cDNA synthesis, the complete extracted RNA was used (roughly 1.5 ug per 15 ul).

The receptor comes from a boy between 10 and 17 years old in good health. The J gene is TRBJ1-2, the V gene TRBV29-1, with a tentative D call TRBD1 (5 bases). Sequenced sample: blood. DNA for the CDR3: TGCAGCGCTGGGACCTCTGGCTACACCTTC. Its translation: CSAGTSGYTF.